One sample yielded the 22 T cell receptor beta chains listed below, sequenced in a study of cytomegalovirus exposure and HLA in healthy donors. 60 Vbeta and 13 Jbeta primers were used in PCR. Repertoires were generated with immunoSEQ multiplex PCR, while TCRdb's copy carries only in-frame clones and drops some. Among around 190,000 clones listed, around 77% were seen once. Input material: PBMCs. The receptor set was obtained from a woman aged 25 to 39 in good health and CMV-seronegative.

The chain joins TRBV30 to TRBJ2-1; 11 nucleotides agree with TRBD2. With V trimmed by 2 bases and J by 8 bases, 8 bases remained unmatched. CDR1 is GTSNPN, CDR2 SVGIG, per germline (reference sequence). The CDR3 has 15 amino acids. CDR3 region: CAWSLETSGIDEQFF. CDR3 DNA sequence: TGTGCCTGGAGTTTAGAGACTAGCGGGATCGATGAGCAGTTCTTC.

The chain combines TRBV7-8 with TRBJ2-5; D is possibly TRBD2 (5 bases). V dropped 9 bases and J dropped 3 bases, with 17 bases sitting between them. The V gene's germline CDR1 is SGHVS and CDR2 FQNEAQ. The CDR3 sequence is 14 residues long. The CDR3 sequence: CASSSFYGKETQYF. In DNA, the CDR3 is TGTGCCAGTAGCAGCTTCTACGGGAAAGAGACCCAGTACTTC.

CDR3 residues: CASSPRGQGDGYTF. The CDR3 region has the DNA TGTGCCAGCAGCCCCCGGGGACAGGGGGACGGCTACACCTTC. The chain couples TRBV5-4 to TRBJ1-2; 11 bases match TRBD1. With V trimmed by 4 bases and J by 8 bases, 7 bases remained unmatched. This CDR3 comprises 14 residues. Germline V gene data show CDR1 as SGHNT and CDR2 as YYREEE (reference sequence).

This chain connects TRBV28 to TRBJ2-7, with D possibly being TRBD1 (5 bases). Germline CDR1 and CDR2: MDHEN and SYDVKM. The CDR3 sequence is 14 residues long. V shed 4 bases and J shed 4 bases, with 14 bases lying between them. The chain's CDR3 is CASSSPTGPYEQYF. The CDR3 nucleotides read TGTGCCAGCAGTTCCCCCACAGGTCCATACGAGCAGTACTTC.

This chain joins TRBV2 and TRBJ1-2; D unclear. The CDR3 totals 13 residues. Germline V CDR1 and CDR2: SNHLY, FYNNEI. Trimming took off 6 bases at V and 3 bases at J, with 11 bases between the two ends. CDR3 protein: CASRKARDYGYTF. The CDR3 DNA follows: TGTGCCAGCAGAAAGGCGCGGGACTATGGCTACACCTTC.

About this clone itself: One end of the junction does not line up with germline, which may come from a read error. The V gene is TRBV7-9, the J gene TRBJ1-2, with 7 bases lining up with TRBD1. CDR1 is SEHNR, CDR2 FQNEAQ, per germline (reference sequence). The CDR3 has 15 residues. CDR3: CASSLGTGVSYGYPF. CDR3 nucleotides: TGTGCCAGCAGCTTAGGGACAGGAGTTAGCTATGGCTACCCCTTC.

This clone has only one observation. The chain uses TRBV4-1 and TRBJ2-3, with D unclear. Germline-derived CDR1 and CDR2 are MGHRA and YSYEKL. Trimming removed 0 bases from V and 1 base from J, with 8 bases in between. This CDR3 is 15 amino acids long. CDR3 amino acids: CASSQDLSGTDTQYF. CDR3 nucleotides: TGCGCCAGCAGCCAAGATTTGTCTGGCACAGATACGCAGTATTTT.

V gene TRBV9 combines with J gene TRBJ2-2; 8 nucleotides agree with TRBD2. CDR3 size: 15 residues. V lost 4 bases to trimming and J lost 1 base; unmatched junction nucleotides: 3. Germline assignment: CDR1 SGDLS and CDR2 YYNGEE. The CDR3 here is CASSLTSVNTGELFF. The CDR3 nucleotides are TGTGCCAGCAGCTTGACTAGCGTGAACACCGGGGAGCTGTTTTTT.

The V gene is TRBV5-4, the J gene TRBJ2-2; 7 nucleotides line up with TRBD1. Germline V CDR1 and CDR2: SGHNT, YYREEE (reference sequence). The V and J ends lost 4 bases and 2 bases, in that order; junction bases with no gene match: 5. The CDR3 has 15 amino acids. CDR3 sequence reads: CASSDGTVNTGELFF. CDR3 sequence (DNA): TGTGCCAGCAGCGACGGGACAGTTAACACCGGGGAGCTGTTTTTT. Full variable domain (missing parts from reference TRBV5-4 and TRBJ2-2): ETGVTQSPTHLIKTRGQQVTLRCSSQSGHNTVSWYQQALGQGPQFIFQYYREEENGRGNFPPRFSGLQFPNYSSELNVNALELDDSALYLCASSDGTVNTGELFFGEGSRLTVL.

A note on this clone: A junction boundary mismatches the germline segment, possibly from a read error. CDR3 amino acids: CSSSFGAGVRISTGELFF. In DNA form, the CDR3 reads TGTTCCAGCAGCTTCGGCGCGGGAGTTAGGATTTCAACCGGGGAGCTGTTTTTT. The chain carries TRBV7-9 and TRBJ2-2, with 7 positions matching TRBD2. The CDR3 consists of 18 residues. CDR1 is SEHNR and CDR2 is FQNEAQ in the germline V gene (reference sequence).

V gene TRBV6-6 combines with J gene TRBJ1-2; TRBD1 agrees at 12 bases. Unmatched junction bases numbered 5, after V lost 6 bases and J lost 6 bases. This CDR3 region has 14 residues. Germline assignment: CDR1 MNHNY and CDR2 SVGAGI (reference sequence). The CDR3 sequence: CASRGTGGSDGYTF. CDR3 DNA: TGTGCCAGCAGGGGGACAGGGGGCAGCGATGGCTACACCTTC.

The chain employs TRBV7-3 and TRBJ1-1, with 8 bases matching TRBD1. The CDR3 spans 15 residues. Per the germline V gene, CDR1 is SGHTA and CDR2 is FQGTGA. The V segment lost 5 bases and the J segment 6 bases; nucleotides outside the gene matches: 11. The CDR3 is CASSRGQGGPPEAFF. The CDR3 DNA follows: TGTGCCAGCAGCCGTGGACAGGGAGGACCTCCTGAAGCTTTCTTT.

The rearrangement joins TRBV6-6 to TRBJ2-1; 12 bases map to TRBD1. Germline V gene lookup returns CDR1 MNHNY and CDR2 SVGAGI (reference sequence). The ends lost 7 bases at V and 12 bases at J; junction bases unmatched: 13. The CDR3 runs 15 residues. For the CDR3, the DNA is TGTGCCAGCATTCCGGGACAGGGGGCGCGAGTTGGGCAGTTCTTC. Protein product: CASIPGQGARVGQFF.

This clone was seen once. This chain joins TRBV6-5 and TRBJ2-2; TRBD1 aligns across 10 bases. V shed 3 bases and J 5 bases; nucleotides not matched to a gene: 6. Looked up from germline, CDR1 is MNHEY and CDR2 is SVGAGI. The CDR3 contains 16 residues. CDR3 coding DNA: TGTGCCAGCAGTTATTCACCGGGACAGGGGACCGGGGAGCTGTTTTTT. Translating gives CASSYSPGQGTGELFF.

The rearrangement uses TRBV6-1 and TRBJ1-2; 7 positions match TRBD1. Trimming removed 1 base from V and 2 bases from J; junction bases left unmatched: 4. CDR1 MNHNS and CDR2 SASEGT come from the germline V gene. This CDR3 is 15 amino acids long. The CDR3 coding sequence is TGTGCCAGCAGTGAAGAAACAGGGGACAACTATGGCTACACCTTC. Its protein is CASSEETGDNYGYTF.

The rearrangement joins TRBV5-4 to TRBJ2-7, with D perhaps matching TRBD1 (6 bases). V shed 4 bases and J shed 3 bases, with 20 bases lying between them. The germline gives CDR1 SGHNT, CDR2 YYREEE (reference sequence). CDR3 length: 16 residues. In nucleotides, the CDR3 is TGTGCCAGCAGCCAAGAGCCCCCCGGACAGTACTACGAGCAGTACTTC. Protein: CASSQEPPGQYYEQYF.

The chain recombines TRBV4-1 with TRBJ2-1; 8 bases map to TRBD2. V lost 4 bases to trimming and J lost 5 bases; unmatched junction nucleotides: 4. There are 14 residues in the CDR3. Germline V gene sequence: CDR1 MGHRA, CDR2 YSYEKL. For the CDR3, the DNA is TGCGCCAGCAGCCTTAGCGGGGACAACAATGAGCAGTTCTTC. As protein: CASSLSGDNNEQFF.

The chain has TRBV5-1 and TRBJ2-7; 9 bases map to TRBD1. Germline loops: CDR1 SGHRS, CDR2 YFSETQ. The CDR3 contains 14 residues. The junction had 7 bases not matched to a gene; V was cut back by 3 bases and J by 6 bases. The CDR3 region is CASSSGQGPSEQYF. The CDR3 DNA follows: TGCGCCAGCAGCTCGGGACAGGGCCCTTCCGAGCAGTACTTC.

The CDR3 spells CASSRDRQTDTQYF. In nucleotides, the CDR3 is TGTGCCAGCAGCCGGGACAGACAAACAGATACGCAGTATTTT. This chain joins TRBV2 and TRBJ2-3, with TRBD1 matching 7 bases. The CDR3 loop spans 14 amino acids. J lost 3 bases, V lost 6 bases, and 6 bases had no gene match. The V gene's germline CDR1 is SNHLY and CDR2 FYNNEI.

This rearrangement joins TRBV5-4 to TRBJ2-5; the D gene is possibly TRBD2 (5 bases). The CDR3 runs to 14 residues. Germline V gene data show CDR1 as SGHNT and CDR2 as YYREEE (reference sequence). Deletions cut 4 bases from V and 11 bases from J, with 21 bases between. The CDR3 spells CASSPAGVALEQYF. In nucleotides, the CDR3 is TGTGCCAGCAGCCCGGCCGGGGTGGCTTTGGAGCAGTACTTC.

This chain joins TRBV7-2 and TRBJ1-5; 8 nucleotides align to TRBD1. The CDR3 consists of 15 residues. The germline gives CDR1 SGHTA, CDR2 FQGNSA. The V gene end was trimmed by 5 bases and the J gene end by 4 bases; junction bases not matched to a gene: 7. The CDR3 spells CASSLYGTGNQPQHF. The CDR3 DNA is TGTGCCAGCAGCCTGTACGGGACAGGAAATCAGCCCCAGCATTTT.

The rearrangement joins TRBV21-1 to TRBJ2-5; whether TRBD2, the table's D call, matches the DNA was not checked. TRBV21-1 is labeled a pseudogene. This CDR3 comprises 14 residues. CDR3 sequence: CASSRPGGYKTQYF. In nucleotides, the CDR3 is TGTGCCAGCAGCAGACCCGGGGGGTACAAGACCCAGTACTTC.